The T cell receptor (beta chain) under discussion was sequenced for a study of vaccination and CD4 T cells after COVID-19. Germline-derived CDR1 and CDR2 are SNHLY and FYNNEI. V was pared by 5 bases and J by 1 base, with 8 bases of the junction left unmatched. The CDR3 length is 17 residues. As for treatment: approximately 11-day PBMC culture with coronavirus spike peptide pools or control peptides (ViraFEST assay). Turning to this clonotype: Its antigen is unknown.

An Oncomine TCR Beta short-read assay was used to sequence the DNA from cultured CD4+ T cells. TCRdb redid the calling of the PCR reads with MiXCR, one entry per CDR3 protein. The sample lists about 12,000 distinct CDR3 sequences, roughly three fifths occurring once. The clonotype comes from a human donor who had recovered from COVID-19. The genes are TRBV2 and TRBJ1-1; 12 positions match TRBD1. Sequenced material: CD4+ T cells from blood, cultured in vitro. In nucleotides, the CDR3 is TGTGCCAGCAGTATCCCGGGACAGGGGGCTTGGAACACTGAAGCTTTCTTT. It encodes CASSIPGQGAWNTEAFF. The full variable domain, with the rest looked up from reference TRBV2 and TRBJ1-1, is EPEVTQTPSHQVTQMGQEVILRCVPISNHLYFYWYRQILGQKVEFLVSFYNNEISEKSEIFDDQFSVERPDGSNFTLKIRSTKLEDSAMYFCASSIPGQGAWNTEAFFGQGTRLTVV.